The clone carrying this T cell receptor beta chain was seen at least ten times. No antigen is known for it. The data belong to a study of identical twins. Study observations and caveats: Twins' excess sharing was less marked for out-of-frame beta sequences.

Everyone who gave samples was a healthy Caucasian. Via MiXCR, TCRdb re-called the 5' RACE reads, giving one row per CDR3 protein. The sample holds under 350,000 distinct CDR3 sequences; 7.5% to 9.5% are singletons and the top ten take roughly 7%. The sample also formed part of further work on yellow fever vaccine responses in identical twins.

The sequencing input was CD8+ T cells sorted from blood. This TCR derives from a young woman in good health.

The CDR3 bases are TGTGCCACCAGCAGGGAGGGCAGGGGCTATGGCTACACCTTC. It encodes CATSREGRGYGYTF. This sequence joins TRBV15 and TRBJ1-2; maybe TRBD1 (6 bases). The germline gives CDR1 LNHNV, CDR2 YYDKDF (reference sequence). V was cut by 3 bases and J by 4 bases, with 12 bases left in between. The CDR3 length is 14 residues.